This TCR beta chain appears in the sequencing data of a study of metastatic and nonmetastatic thyroid tumors. Across the whole study: Repertoires of blood and of tissue (tumor or nodule) from malignant and benign thyroid patients were compared. Study-level points and caveats: According to reports, the diversity of TCR beta was significantly higher in malignant thyroid tumors than in benign nodules, and this held in both blood and tumor samples.

Germline loops: CDR1 MNHNS, CDR2 SASEGT. V was trimmed by 2 bases and J by 9 bases, leaving 2 bases between them. The CDR3 contains 11 residues. There were no patients who had received any treatment before thyroid surgery. Original processing notes: Differences in CDR3 between clinicopathological groups were drawn on to build a classifier intended to discriminate distant-metastatic papillary thyroid cancer patients. From the PCR reads, TCRdb re-called clones with MiXCR. These V and J calls rely on TCRdb rather than the paper's analysis. The sample has roughly 25,000 clones, approximately 13% seen once. This clone was seen repeatedly, ten times or more. Its antigen is unknown.

The sequenced sample was blood. The clonotype comes from a female donor with papillary thyroid cancer or a benign thyroid nodule (not recorded which). Some clones in this sample may be carry-over from other donors' samples. The chain joins TRBV6-1 to TRBJ1-6; D is unclear. The CDR3, as DNA: TGTGCCAGCAGTGAAAGTTCACCCCTCCACTTT. Its protein is CASSESSPLHF.